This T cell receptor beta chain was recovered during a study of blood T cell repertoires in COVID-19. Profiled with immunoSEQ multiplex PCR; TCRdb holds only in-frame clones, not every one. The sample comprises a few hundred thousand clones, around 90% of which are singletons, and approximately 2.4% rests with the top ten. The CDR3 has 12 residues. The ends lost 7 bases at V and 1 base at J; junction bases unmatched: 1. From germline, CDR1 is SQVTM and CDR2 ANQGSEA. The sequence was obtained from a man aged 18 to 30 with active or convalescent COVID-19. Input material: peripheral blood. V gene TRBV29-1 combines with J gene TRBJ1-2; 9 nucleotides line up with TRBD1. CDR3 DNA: TGCAGCGGGGGACAGGGTAACTATGGCTACACCTTC. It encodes CSGGQGNYGYTF.